The next 2 T cell receptor beta chains were all read from a single sample in a study of shared clonotypes between healthy human individuals. The naive CD8 population came from CD45RO-negative cells selected for CCR7, without terminally differentiated effector memory CD45RA+ cells. The table came from immunoSEQ multiplex PCR; TCRdb's copy has only in-frame clones and leaves some out. The repertoire holds more than 2 million clones, with roughly 95% as singletons. Sequenced material: naive CD8+ T cells from PBMCs. These receptor sequences come from a man younger than 35 in good health. Some clones in this sample may be carry-over from other donors' samples.

The V call is TRBV4-2, the J call TRBJ2-2; no definite D call. Trimming took 0 bases from V and 3 from J, leaving 8 bases between them. From germline, CDR1 is LGHNA and CDR2 YNFKEQ. This CDR3 spans 15 amino acids. This CDR3 reads CASSQDNGDTGELFF. The DNA of the CDR3 is TGTGCCAGCAGCCAAGATAATGGGGACACCGGGGAGCTGTTTTTT.

This rearrangement joins TRBV6-6 to TRBJ1-5, with D perhaps TRBD1 (5 bases). Trimming took 7 bases from V and 4 from J, leaving 11 bases between them. The CDR3 extends over 13 amino acids. The germline V gene has CDR1 MNHNY and CDR2 SVGAGI (reference sequence). This CDR3 is CASTGQMNQPQHF. CDR3 nucleotide sequence: TGTGCCAGCACCGGACAAATGAATCAGCCCCAGCATTTT.